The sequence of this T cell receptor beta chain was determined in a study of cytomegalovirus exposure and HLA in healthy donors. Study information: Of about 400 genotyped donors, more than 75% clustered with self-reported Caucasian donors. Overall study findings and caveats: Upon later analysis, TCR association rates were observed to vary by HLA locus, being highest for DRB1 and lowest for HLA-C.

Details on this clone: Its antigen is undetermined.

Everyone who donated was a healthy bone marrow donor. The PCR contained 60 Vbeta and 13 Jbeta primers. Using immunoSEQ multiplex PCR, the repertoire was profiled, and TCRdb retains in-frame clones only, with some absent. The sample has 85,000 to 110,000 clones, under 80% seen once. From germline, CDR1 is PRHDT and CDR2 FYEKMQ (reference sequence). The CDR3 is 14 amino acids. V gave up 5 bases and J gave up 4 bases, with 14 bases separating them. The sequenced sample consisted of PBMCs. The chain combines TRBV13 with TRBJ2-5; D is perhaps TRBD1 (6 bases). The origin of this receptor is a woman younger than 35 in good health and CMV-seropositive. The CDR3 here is CASSTQQGRETQYF. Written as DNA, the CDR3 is TGTGCCAGCAGCACGCAACAGGGACGAGAGACCCAGTACTTC.